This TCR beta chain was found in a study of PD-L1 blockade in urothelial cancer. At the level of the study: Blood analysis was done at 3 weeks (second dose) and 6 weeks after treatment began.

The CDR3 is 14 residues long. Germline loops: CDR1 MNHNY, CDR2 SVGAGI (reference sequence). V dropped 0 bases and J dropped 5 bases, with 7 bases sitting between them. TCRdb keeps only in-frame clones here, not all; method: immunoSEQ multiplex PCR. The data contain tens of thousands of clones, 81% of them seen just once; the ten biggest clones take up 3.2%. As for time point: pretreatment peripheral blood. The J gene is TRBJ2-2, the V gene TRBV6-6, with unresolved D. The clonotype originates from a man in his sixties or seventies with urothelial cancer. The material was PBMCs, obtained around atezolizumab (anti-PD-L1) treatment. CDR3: CASSYSITTGELFF. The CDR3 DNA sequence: TGTGCCAGCAGTTACTCGATTACAACCGGGGAGCTGTTTTTT.